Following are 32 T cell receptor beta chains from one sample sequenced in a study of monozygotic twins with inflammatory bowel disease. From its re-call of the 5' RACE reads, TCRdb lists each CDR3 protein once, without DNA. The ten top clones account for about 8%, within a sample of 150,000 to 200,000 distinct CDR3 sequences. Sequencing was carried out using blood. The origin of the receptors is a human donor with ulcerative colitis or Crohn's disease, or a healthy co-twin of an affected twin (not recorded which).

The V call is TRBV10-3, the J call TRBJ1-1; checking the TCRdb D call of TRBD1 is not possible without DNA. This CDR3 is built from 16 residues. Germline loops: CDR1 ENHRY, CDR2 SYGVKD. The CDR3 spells CAISEASRDRDTEAFF.

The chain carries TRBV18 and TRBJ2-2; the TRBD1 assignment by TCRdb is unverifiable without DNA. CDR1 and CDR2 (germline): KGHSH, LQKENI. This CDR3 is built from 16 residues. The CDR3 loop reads CASSPLRQGNTGELFF.

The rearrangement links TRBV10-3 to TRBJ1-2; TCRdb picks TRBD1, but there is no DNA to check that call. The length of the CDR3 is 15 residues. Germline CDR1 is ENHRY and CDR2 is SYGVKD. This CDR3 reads CAIRESGGSFYGYTF.

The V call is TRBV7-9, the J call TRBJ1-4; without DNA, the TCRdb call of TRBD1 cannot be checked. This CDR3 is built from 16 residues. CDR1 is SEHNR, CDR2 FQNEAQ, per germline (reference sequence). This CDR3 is CASSPPDRGPNEKLFF.

CDR3 sequence reads: CASSQATPLLAHSSYNEQFF. The chain carries TRBV4-3 and TRBJ2-1; TCRdb reports TRBD2, a call that lacks DNA to check it against. The germline V gene has CDR1 LGHNA and CDR2 YSLEER. This CDR3 spans 20 amino acids.

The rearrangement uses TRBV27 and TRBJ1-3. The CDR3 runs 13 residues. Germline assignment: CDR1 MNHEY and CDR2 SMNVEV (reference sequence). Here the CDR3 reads CASSFSGGNTIYF.

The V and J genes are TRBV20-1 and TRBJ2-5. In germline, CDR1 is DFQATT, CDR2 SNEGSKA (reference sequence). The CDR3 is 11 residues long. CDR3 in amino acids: CSARGSETQYF.

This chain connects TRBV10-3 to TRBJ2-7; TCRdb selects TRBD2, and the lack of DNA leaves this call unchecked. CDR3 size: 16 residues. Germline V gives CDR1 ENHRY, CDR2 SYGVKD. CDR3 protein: CAISESASGTLYEQYF.

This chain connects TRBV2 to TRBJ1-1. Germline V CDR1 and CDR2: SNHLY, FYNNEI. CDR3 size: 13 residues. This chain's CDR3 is CASSQTWVTEAFF.

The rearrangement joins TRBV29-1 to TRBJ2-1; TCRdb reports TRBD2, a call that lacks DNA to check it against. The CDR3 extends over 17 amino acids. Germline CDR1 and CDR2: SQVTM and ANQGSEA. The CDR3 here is CSVEDRGSGGRYNEQFF.

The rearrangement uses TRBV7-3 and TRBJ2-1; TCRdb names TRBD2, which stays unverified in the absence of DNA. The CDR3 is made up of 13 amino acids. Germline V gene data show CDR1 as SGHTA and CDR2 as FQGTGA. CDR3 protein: CASSTGLNNEQFF. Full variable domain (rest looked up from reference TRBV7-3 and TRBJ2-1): GAGVSQTPSNKVTEKGKYVELRCDPISGHTALYWYRQSLGQGPEFLIYFQGTGAADDSGLPNDRFFAVRPEGSVSTLKIQRTERGDSAVYLCASSTGLNNEQFFGPGTRLTVL.

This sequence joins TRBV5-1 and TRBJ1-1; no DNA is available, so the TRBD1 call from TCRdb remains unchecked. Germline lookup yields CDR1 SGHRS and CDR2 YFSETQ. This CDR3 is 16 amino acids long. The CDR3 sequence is CASSPRGPGVDTEAFF.

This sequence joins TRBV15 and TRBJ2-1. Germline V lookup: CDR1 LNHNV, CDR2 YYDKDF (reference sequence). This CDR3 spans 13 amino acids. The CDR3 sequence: CATSREGRDEQFF.

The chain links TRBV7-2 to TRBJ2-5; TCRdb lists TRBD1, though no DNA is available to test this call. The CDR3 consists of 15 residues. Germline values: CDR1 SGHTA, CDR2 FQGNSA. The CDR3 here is CASSLERTGSATQYF.

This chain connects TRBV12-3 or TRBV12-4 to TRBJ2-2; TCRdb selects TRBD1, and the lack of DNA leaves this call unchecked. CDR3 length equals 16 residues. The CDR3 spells CASSLAGERRTGELFF.

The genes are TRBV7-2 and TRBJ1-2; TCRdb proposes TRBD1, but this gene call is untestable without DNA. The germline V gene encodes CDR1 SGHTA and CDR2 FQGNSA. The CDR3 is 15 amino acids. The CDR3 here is CASSPAWDRGRGYTF.

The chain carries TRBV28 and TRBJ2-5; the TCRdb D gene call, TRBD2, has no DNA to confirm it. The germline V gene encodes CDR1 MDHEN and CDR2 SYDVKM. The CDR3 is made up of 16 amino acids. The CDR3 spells CASSSLAGVKAETQYF.

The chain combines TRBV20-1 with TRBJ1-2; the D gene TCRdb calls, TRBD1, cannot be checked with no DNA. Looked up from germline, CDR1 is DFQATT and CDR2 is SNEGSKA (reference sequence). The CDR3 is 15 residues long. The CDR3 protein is CSARSRQGNFHGYTF.

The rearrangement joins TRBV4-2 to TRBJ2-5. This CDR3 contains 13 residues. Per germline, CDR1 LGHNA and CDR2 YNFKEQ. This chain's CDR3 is CASNQGSQETQYF.

The CDR3 region is CASSSGTGETQYF. The chain combines TRBV28 with TRBJ2-5; TCRdb gives TRBD1 as the D gene, but with no DNA this cannot be confirmed. The CDR3 extends over 13 amino acids. CDR1 and CDR2 (germline): MDHEN, SYDVKM.

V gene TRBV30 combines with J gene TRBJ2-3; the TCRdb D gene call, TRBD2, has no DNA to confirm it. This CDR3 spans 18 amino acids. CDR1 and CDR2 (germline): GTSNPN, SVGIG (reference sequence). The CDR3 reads CAWSVRRSREGFKDTQYF.

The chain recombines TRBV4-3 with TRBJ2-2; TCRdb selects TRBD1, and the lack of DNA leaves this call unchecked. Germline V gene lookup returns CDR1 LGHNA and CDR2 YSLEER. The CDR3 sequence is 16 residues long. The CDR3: CASSHPAGGFSGELFF.

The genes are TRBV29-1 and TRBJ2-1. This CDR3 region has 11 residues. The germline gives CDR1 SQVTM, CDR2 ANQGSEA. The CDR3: CSVNGGFEQFF.

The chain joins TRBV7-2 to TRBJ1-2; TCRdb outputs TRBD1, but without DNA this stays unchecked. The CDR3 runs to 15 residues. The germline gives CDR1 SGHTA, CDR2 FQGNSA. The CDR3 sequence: CASSLDWGQGYGYTF.

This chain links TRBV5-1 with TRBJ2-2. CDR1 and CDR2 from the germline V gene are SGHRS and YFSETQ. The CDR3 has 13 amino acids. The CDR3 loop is CASRWWNTGELFF.

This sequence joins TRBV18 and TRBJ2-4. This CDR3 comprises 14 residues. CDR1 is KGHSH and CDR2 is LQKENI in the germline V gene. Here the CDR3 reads CASSPPVGRNIQYF.

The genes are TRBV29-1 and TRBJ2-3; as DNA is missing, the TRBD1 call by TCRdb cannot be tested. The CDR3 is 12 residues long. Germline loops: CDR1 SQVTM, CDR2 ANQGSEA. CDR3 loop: CSVEFGGYTQYF.

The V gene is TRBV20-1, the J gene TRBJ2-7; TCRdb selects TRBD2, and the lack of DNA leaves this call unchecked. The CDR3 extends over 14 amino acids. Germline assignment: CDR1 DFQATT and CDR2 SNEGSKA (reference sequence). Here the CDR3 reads CSATRGGSSYEQYF.

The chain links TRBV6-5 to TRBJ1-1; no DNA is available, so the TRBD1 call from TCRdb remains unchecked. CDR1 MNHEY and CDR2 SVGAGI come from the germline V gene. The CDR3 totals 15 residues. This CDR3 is CASSYPPGHGTEAFF.

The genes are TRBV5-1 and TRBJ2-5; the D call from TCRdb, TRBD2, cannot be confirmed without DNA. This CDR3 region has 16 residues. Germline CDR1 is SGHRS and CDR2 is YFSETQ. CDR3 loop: CASDFGSGGTQETQYF.

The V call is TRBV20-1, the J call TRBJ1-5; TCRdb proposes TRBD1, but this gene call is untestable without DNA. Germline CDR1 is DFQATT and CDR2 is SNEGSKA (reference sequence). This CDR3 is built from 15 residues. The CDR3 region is CSARADRISNQPQHF.

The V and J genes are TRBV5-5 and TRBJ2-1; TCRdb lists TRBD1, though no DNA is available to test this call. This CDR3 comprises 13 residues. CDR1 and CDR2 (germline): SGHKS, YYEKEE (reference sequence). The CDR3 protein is CASRDVTYNEQFF.